Reported below is one T cell receptor beta chain. What it binds is unknown. Clones were sequenced by immunoSEQ multiplex PCR, and TCRdb holds only the in-frame ones, with some missing. The table records 150,000 to 200,000 clones, roughly 77% of them present only once. The data are from a study of cytomegalovirus exposure and HLA in healthy donors. The study's findings and limits: The tendency of first-cohort TCR clusters to co-occur in the 90 to 150 validation repertoires emerged from a later analysis. Using the classifier, cytomegalovirus status was reportedly diagnosed with high specificity and sensitivity.

This TCR was recovered from a woman in her twenties or thirties in good health and CMV-seronegative. The sample was PBMCs.

The CDR3 nucleotides read TGTGCCAGCAGCCACAGCCGAGGACAGGAAACTAACTATGGCTACACCTTC. Protein product: CASSHSRGQETNYGYTF. The rearrangement uses TRBV14 and TRBJ1-2; 7 bases match TRBD1. Trimming removed 3 bases from V and 0 bases from J; junction bases left unmatched: 10. The CDR3 runs 17 residues. CDR1 SGHDN and CDR2 FVKESK come from the germline V gene.